What follows are 17 T cell receptor beta chains derived from one specimen sequenced in a study of vaccination and CD4 T cells after COVID-19. For these TCRs, the target antigens are not known. Oncomine TCR Beta short-read sequencing was applied to DNA from cultured CD4+ T cells. TCRdb processed the PCR reads anew with MiXCR; each CDR3 protein has one entry. This sample has some 10,000 distinct CDR3 sequences; 60% to 75% occur once, and the top ten carry around 32%. Treatment described: approximately nine-day PBMC culture with coronavirus spike peptide pools or control peptides (ViraFEST assay). What was sequenced was CD4+ T cells from blood, cultured in vitro. All receptors derive from a human donor who had recovered from COVID-19.

This clonotype has more than one count but fewer than ten. The gene calls are TRBV6-5 and TRBJ2-5, with 9 positions matching TRBD2. This CDR3 region has 15 residues. Germline V lookup: CDR1 MNHEY, CDR2 SVGAGI. V gave up 0 bases and J gave up 2 bases; unmatched junction bases: 1. The CDR3 is CASSYSLAGQETQYF. CDR3 coding DNA: TGTGCCAGCAGTTACTCCCTAGCGGGACAAGAGACCCAGTACTTC.

The count of this clonotype is one. The chain carries TRBV20-1 and TRBJ2-7; D gene ambiguous. There are 13 residues in the CDR3. V lost 2 bases and J 6 bases, leaving 14 bases between the germline ends. Germline V lookup: CDR1 DFQATT, CDR2 SNEGSKA (reference sequence). CDR3 nucleotide sequence: TGCAGTGCTAGAATGGTGGCCTCTCGCGAGCAGTACTTC. This codes for CSARMVASREQYF.

This chain joins TRBV27 and TRBJ2-1; 9 positions agree with TRBD2. Germline V gene lookup returns CDR1 MNHEY and CDR2 SMNVEV (reference sequence). The CDR3 length is 18 residues. V lost 2 bases, J lost 1 base, and 9 bases stayed unmatched. The chain's CDR3 is CASSLRLAGAPSYNEQFF. The CDR3 bases are TGTGCCAGCAGTTTAAGGTTAGCGGGAGCCCCTTCCTACAATGAGCAGTTCTTC.

This clonotype was counted a few times. The J gene is TRBJ1-5, the V gene TRBV6-2 or TRBV6-3; D is unresolved. CDR1 is MNHEY and CDR2 is SVGEGT in the germline V gene. The CDR3 sequence is 13 residues long. Trimming removed 4 bases at V and 6 bases at J, with 10 bases between. The CDR3 DNA follows: TGTGCCAGCAGTTTGCGGGTAGGTCAGCCCCAGCATTTT. Translating gives CASSLRVGQPQHF.

This clonotype has more than one count but fewer than ten. The genes are TRBV6-2 or TRBV6-3 and TRBJ1-6; 7 positions match TRBD1. CDR1 and CDR2 from the germline V gene are MNHEY and SVGEGT. The CDR3 contains 16 residues. Losses at the gene ends were 5 bases for V and 7 bases for J; bases not matched to a gene: 11. CDR3 amino acids: CASSILRQGANSPLHF. The DNA of the CDR3 is TGTGCCAGCAGTATCCTGAGACAGGGAGCAAATTCACCCCTCCACTTT.

V usage is TRBV19 and J usage is TRBJ1-2; no definite D call. Trimming took 4 bases from V and 2 from J, leaving 11 bases between them. This CDR3 has 14 residues. From germline, CDR1 is LNHDA and CDR2 SQIVND (reference sequence). The CDR3: CASSNLRANYGYTF. CDR3 sequence (DNA): TGTGCCAGTAGTAATCTTCGGGCGAACTATGGCTACACCTTC.

The rearrangement uses TRBV6-1 and TRBJ2-7, with 8 bases that match TRBD1. Germline V CDR1 and CDR2: MNHNS, SASEGT. This CDR3 is built from 12 residues. V lost 7 bases to trimming and J lost 6 bases; unmatched junction nucleotides: 5. In DNA, the CDR3 is TGTGCCAGCACTCCGGACAGGGTCGAGCAGTACTTC. This translates into CASTPDRVEQYF.

Details on this clonotype: At one end the junction does not follow the germline gene, possibly because of a read error. The V gene is TRBV19, the J gene TRBJ2-5; either TRBD1 or TRBD2 may supply D (6 bases each). The CDR3 totals 15 residues. The germline V gene has CDR1 LNHDA and CDR2 SQIVND (reference sequence). The CDR3 bases are TGTGCCAGTAGTATGGGGGGCAGGGCTCCCCGTCGGAGGCGCTTC. It is translated as CASSMGGRAPRRRRF.

The chain carries TRBV20-1 and TRBJ1-1, with TRBD1 as a possible D gene (5 bases). Germline V gives CDR1 DFQATT, CDR2 SNEGSKA (reference sequence). CDR3 length equals 13 residues. V shed 5 bases and J shed 2 bases, with 12 bases lying between them. DNA of the CDR3: TGCAGTGCTCCCGGCCAGGGCAACACTGAAGCTTTCTTT. Translation gives CSAPGQGNTEAFF.

This clonotype was observed a handful of times. The chain combines TRBV12-3 or TRBV12-4 with TRBJ2-2; D ambiguous. The CDR3 totals 14 residues. The V and J ends lost 4 bases and 5 bases respectively, with 11 bases between them. In DNA, the CDR3 is TGTGCCAGCAGTTCTGGCAGGTGGACCGGGGAGCTGTTTTTT. Protein sequence: CASSSGRWTGELFF.

The chain carries TRBV20-1 and TRBJ1-2, with D maybe TRBD1 (6 bases). The CDR3 is 14 residues long. The germline V gene encodes CDR1 DFQATT and CDR2 SNEGSKA (reference sequence). Trimming removed 1 base from V and 2 bases from J, with 11 bases in between. The CDR3 spells CSARVGAANYGYTF. CDR3 nucleotides: TGCAGTGCTAGAGTGGGGGCGGCCAACTATGGCTACACCTTC.

The table lists this clonotype with a count of one. This chain links TRBV6-1 with TRBJ2-4; possibly TRBD2 for D (6 bases). Germline CDR1 is MNHNS and CDR2 is SASEGT. Trimming cost V 7 bases and J 6 bases, with 19 bases left between them. CDR3 length: 15 amino acids. CDR3 bases: TGTGCCAGCACTCCATCCCGGGACGGGGGAAACATTCAGTACTTC. Amino acid sequence: CASTPSRDGGNIQYF.

The V and J genes are TRBV20-1 and TRBJ2-3; 8 positions match TRBD2. The germline gives CDR1 DFQATT, CDR2 SNEGSKA (reference sequence). V lost 1 base and J lost 5; bases outside the gene matches: 8. The length of the CDR3 is 15 residues. For the CDR3, the DNA is TGCAGTGCTAGAGCAGGCAGCGGGGGACAAGATACGCAGTATTTT. It yields the protein CSARAGSGGQDTQYF.

This clonotype was counted between two and nine times. The chain links TRBV11-3 to TRBJ1-2; the D is unclear. The CDR3 is 13 residues long. V was cut by 3 bases and J by 4 bases, with 9 bases left in between. The germline CDR1 and CDR2 sequences are SGHNT and YENEEA. The CDR3 region has the DNA TGTGCCAGCAGCTTTAGGGAAACCTATGGCTACACCTTC. This translates into CASSFRETYGYTF.

The genes are TRBV2 and TRBJ1-2; D remains unclear. With 1 base removed from V and 8 bases from J, the gap between germline ends came to 14 bases. This CDR3 has 14 residues. CDR1 SNHLY and CDR2 FYNNEI come from the germline V gene. CDR3 bases: TGTGCCAGCAGTGAAGTTCTGGCCTCTAAGGGCTACACCTTC. The encoded protein is CASSEVLASKGYTF.

The V call is TRBV6-1, the J call TRBJ1-1, with D tentatively TRBD1 (6 bases). This CDR3 has 13 residues. Deletions cut 6 bases from V and 4 bases from J, with 12 bases between. The germline V gene has CDR1 MNHNS and CDR2 SASEGT. CDR3 amino acids: CASRPDRTTEAFF. The CDR3 nucleotides are TGTGCCAGCAGGCCCGACAGGACCACTGAAGCTTTCTTT.

In nucleotides, the CDR3 is TGTGCCAGCAGCTTAGGGACAGAGCAAGAGACCCAGTACTTC. Residues: CASSLGTEQETQYF. The chain couples TRBV5-4 to TRBJ2-5; 7 nucleotides align to TRBD1. The CDR3 totals 14 residues. From germline, CDR1 is SGHNT and CDR2 YYREEE (reference sequence). Trimming removed 2 bases from V and 2 bases from J; junction bases left unmatched: 3.